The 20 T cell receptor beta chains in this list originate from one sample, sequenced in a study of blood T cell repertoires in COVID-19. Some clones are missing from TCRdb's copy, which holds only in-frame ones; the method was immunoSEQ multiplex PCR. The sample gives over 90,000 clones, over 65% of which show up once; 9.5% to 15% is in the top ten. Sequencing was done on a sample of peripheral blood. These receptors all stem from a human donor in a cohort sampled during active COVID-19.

The CDR3 DNA is TGTGCCAGCAGCTTAAACGGACAGGGTAACTCCGGGGAGCTGTTTTTT. Its translation: CASSLNGQGNSGELFF. The chain uses TRBV7-3 and TRBJ2-2; 8 positions match TRBD1. Germline loops: CDR1 SGHTA, CDR2 FQGTGA. The CDR3 is made up of 16 amino acids. V gave up 1 base and J gave up 6 bases; unmatched junction bases: 7.

The CDR3 nucleotides are TGTGCCAGTAGTACTACAGGGTTAGATGGCAACATTCAGTACTTC. It specifies CASSTTGLDGNIQYF. This chain connects TRBV19 to TRBJ2-4; maybe TRBD1 (6 bases). There are 15 residues in the CDR3. CDR1 is LNHDA, CDR2 SQIVND, per germline (reference sequence). The V and J ends lost 4 bases and 7 bases respectively, with 17 bases between them.

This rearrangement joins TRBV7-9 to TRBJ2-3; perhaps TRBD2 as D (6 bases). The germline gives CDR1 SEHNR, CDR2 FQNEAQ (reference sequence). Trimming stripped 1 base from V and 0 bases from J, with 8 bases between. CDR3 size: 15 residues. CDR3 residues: CASSLGGVSTDTQYF. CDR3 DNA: TGTGCCAGCAGCTTAGGGGGGGTAAGCACAGATACGCAGTATTTT.

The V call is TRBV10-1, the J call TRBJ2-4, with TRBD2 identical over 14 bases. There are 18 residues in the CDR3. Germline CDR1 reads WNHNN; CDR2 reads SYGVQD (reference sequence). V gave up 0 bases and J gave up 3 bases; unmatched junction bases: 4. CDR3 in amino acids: CASSESRLAGGIKNIQYF. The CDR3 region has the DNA TGCGCCAGCAGTGAGTCGAGACTAGCGGGGGGGATCAAAAACATTCAGTACTTC.

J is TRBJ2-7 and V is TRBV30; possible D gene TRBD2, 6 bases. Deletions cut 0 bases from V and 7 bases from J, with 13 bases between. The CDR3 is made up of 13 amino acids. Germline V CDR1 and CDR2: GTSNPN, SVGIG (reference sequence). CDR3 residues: CAWSVSSRGEQYF. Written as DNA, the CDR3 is TGTGCCTGGAGTGTAAGTTCGCGGGGAGAGCAGTACTTC.

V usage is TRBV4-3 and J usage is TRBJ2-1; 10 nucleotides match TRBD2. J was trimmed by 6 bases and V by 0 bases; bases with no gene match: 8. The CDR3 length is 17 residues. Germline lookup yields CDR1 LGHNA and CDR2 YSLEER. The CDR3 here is CASSQDLPGLAVNEQFF. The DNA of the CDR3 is TGCGCCAGCAGCCAAGATTTGCCCGGACTAGCGGTCAATGAGCAGTTCTTC.

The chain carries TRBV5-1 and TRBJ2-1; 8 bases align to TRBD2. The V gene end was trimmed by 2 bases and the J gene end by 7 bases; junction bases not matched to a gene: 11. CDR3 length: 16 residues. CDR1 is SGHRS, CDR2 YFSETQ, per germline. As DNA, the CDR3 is TGCGCCAGCAGCTTTGGAAGCGGGGGCCTGAATAATGAGCAGTTCTTC. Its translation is CASSFGSGGLNNEQFF. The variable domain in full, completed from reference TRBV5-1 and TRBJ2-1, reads KAGVTQTPRYLIKTRGQQVTLSCSPISGHRSVSWYQQTPGQGLQFLFEYFSETQRNKGNFPGRFSGRQFSNSRSEMNVSTLELGDSALYLCASSFGSGGLNNEQFFGPGTRLTVL.

DNA of the CDR3: TGTGCCAGTATCCCAACTCGTCAGAACACTGAAGCTTTCTTT. It specifies CASIPTRQNTEAFF. The rearrangement links TRBV19 to TRBJ1-1; D unresolved. V dropped 7 bases and J dropped 1 base, with 13 bases sitting between them. There are 14 residues in the CDR3. Germline assignment: CDR1 LNHDA and CDR2 SQIVND (reference sequence).

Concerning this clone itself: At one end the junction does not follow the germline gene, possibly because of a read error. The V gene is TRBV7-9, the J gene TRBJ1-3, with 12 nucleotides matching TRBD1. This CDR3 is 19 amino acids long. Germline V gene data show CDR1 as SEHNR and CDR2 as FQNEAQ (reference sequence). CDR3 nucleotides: TGTGCCAGCAGTTTAGGCCCGGGACAGGGGGCAACATTTGGAAACACCATATATTTT. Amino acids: CASSLGPGQGATFGNTIYF.

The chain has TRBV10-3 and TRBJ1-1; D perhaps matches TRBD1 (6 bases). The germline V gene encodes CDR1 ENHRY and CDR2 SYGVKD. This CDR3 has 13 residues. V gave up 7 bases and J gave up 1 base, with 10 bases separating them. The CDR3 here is CAIKGDSNTEAFF. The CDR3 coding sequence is TGTGCCATCAAGGGGGATTCGAACACTGAAGCTTTCTTT.

The chain's CDR3 is CASSLGGGGTGPYGYTF. CDR3 nucleotides: TGTGCCAGCAGCTTGGGGGGCGGCGGGACAGGGCCCTATGGCTACACCTTC. V usage is TRBV5-4 and J usage is TRBJ1-2, with TRBD1 identical over 9 bases. V shed 0 bases, J shed 4 bases, and the junction held 10 bases outside the gene matches. Germline loops: CDR1 SGHNT, CDR2 YYREEE (reference sequence). There are 17 residues in the CDR3.

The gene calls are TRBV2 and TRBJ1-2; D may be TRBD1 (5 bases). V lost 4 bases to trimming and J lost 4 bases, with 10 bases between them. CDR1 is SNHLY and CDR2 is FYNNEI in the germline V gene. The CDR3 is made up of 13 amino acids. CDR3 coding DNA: TGTGCCAGCAGTGGACAGCGACCCTATGGCTACACCTTC. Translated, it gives CASSGQRPYGYTF.

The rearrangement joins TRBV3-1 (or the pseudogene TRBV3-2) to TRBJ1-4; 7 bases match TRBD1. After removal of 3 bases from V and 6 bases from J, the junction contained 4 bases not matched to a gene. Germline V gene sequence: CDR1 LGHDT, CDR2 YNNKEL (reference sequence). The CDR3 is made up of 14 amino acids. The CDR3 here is CASSQRGRDEKLFF. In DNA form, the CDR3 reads TGTGCCAGCAGCCAGAGGGGGCGCGATGAAAAACTGTTTTTT.

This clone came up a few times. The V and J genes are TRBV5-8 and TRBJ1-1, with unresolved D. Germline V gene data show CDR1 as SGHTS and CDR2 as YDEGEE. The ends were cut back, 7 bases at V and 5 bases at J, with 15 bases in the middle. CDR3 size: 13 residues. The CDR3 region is CASRAGSGTEAFF. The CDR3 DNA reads TGTGCCAGCCGGGCGGGCAGCGGGACTGAAGCTTTCTTT.

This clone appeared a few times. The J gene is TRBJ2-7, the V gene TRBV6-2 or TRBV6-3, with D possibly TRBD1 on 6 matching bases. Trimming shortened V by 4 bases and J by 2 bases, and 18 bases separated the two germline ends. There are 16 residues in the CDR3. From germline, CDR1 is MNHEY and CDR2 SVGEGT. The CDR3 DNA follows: TGTGCCAGCAGTTCCGACAGGAGTAAGGGCCCCTACGAGCAGTACTTC. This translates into CASSSDRSKGPYEQYF.

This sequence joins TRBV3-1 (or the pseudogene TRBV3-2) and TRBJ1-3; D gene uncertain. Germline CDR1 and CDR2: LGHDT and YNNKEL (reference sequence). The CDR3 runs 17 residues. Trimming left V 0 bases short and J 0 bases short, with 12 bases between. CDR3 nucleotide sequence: TGTGCCAGCAGCCAAGATTGGGCGGGCGTCTCTGGAAACACCATATATTTT. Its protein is CASSQDWAGVSGNTIYF.

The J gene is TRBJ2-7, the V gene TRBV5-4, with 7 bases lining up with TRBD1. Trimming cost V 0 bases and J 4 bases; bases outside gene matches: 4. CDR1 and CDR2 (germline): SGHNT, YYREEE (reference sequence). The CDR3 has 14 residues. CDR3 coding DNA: TGTGCCAGCAGCTTGGTAGGGGGCGGGTACGAGCAGTACTTC. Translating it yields CASSLVGGGYEQYF.

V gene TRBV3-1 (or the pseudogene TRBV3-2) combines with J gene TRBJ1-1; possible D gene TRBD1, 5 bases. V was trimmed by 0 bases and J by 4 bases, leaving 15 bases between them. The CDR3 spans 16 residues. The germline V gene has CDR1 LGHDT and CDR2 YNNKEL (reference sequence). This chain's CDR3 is CASSQDPPPGGTEAFF. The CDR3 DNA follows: TGTGCCAGCAGCCAAGATCCCCCCCCCGGGGGCACTGAAGCTTTCTTT.

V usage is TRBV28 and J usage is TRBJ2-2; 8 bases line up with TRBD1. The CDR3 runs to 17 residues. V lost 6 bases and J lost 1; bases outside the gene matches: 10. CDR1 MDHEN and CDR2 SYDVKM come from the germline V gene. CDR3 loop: CASSTPTGTGNTGELFF. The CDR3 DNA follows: TGTGCCAGCAGCACACCAACCGGGACAGGGAACACCGGGGAGCTGTTTTTT. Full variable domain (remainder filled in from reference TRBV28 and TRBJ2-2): DVKVTQSSRYLVKRTGEKVFLECVQDMDHENMFWYRQDPGLGLRLIYFSYDVKMKEKGDIPEGYSVSREKKERFSLILESASTNQTSMYLCASSTPTGTGNTGELFFGEGSRLTVL.

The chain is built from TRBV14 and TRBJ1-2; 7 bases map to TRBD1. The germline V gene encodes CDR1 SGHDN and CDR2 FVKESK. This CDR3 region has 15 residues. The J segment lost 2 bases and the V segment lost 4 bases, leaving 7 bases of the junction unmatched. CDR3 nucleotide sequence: TGTGCCAGCAGCCCTAGGGGGACAGCGAACTATGGCTACACCTTC. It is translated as CASSPRGTANYGYTF.